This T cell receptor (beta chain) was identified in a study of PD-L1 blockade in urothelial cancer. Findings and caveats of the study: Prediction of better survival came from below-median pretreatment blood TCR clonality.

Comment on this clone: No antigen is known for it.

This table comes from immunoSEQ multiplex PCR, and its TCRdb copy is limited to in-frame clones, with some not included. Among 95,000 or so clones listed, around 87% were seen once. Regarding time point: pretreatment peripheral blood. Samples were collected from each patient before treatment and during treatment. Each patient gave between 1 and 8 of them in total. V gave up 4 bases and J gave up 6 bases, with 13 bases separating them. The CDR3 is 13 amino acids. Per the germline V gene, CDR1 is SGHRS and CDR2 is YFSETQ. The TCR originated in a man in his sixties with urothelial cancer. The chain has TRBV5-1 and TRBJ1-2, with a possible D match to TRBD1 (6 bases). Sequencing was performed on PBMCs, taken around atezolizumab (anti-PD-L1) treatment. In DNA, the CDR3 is TGCGCCAGCAGCCATACAGGGAACGATGGCTACACCTTC. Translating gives CASSHTGNDGYTF.